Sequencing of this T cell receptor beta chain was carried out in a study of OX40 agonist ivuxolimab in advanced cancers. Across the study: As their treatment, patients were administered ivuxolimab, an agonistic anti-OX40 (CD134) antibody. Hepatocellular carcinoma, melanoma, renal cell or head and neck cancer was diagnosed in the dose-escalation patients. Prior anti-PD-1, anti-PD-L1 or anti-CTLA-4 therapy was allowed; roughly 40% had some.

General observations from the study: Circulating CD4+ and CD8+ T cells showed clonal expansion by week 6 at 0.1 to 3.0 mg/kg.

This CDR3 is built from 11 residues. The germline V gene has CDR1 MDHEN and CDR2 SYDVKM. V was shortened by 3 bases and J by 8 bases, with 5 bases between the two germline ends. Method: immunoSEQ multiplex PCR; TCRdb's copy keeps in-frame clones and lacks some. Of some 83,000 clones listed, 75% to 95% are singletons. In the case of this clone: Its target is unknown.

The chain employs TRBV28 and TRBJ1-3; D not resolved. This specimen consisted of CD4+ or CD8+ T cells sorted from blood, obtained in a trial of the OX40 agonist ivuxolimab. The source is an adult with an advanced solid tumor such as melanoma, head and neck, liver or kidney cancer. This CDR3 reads CASSFSDTIYF. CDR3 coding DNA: TGTGCCAGCAGTTTTTCGGACACCATATATTTT. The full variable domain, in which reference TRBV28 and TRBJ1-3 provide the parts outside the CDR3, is DVKVTQSSRYLVKRTGEKVFLECVQDMDHENMFWYRQDPGLGLRLIYFSYDVKMKEKGDIPEGYSVSREKKERFSLILESASTNQTSMYLCASSFSDTIYFGEGSWLTVV.